Below, 14 T cell receptor beta chains from the same sample are listed, as sequenced in a study of blood T cell repertoires in COVID-19. Sequencing was performed with immunoSEQ multiplex PCR; in TCRdb, only in-frame clones are kept and a portion is missing. The sample has some 42,000 clones, more than 75% seen once. The specimen was peripheral blood. These receptor sequences come from a woman between 65 and 79 years old in a cohort sampled during active COVID-19.

The V call is TRBV18, the J call TRBJ1-2, with D perhaps matching TRBD1 (5 bases). The CDR3 runs to 15 residues. Germline V gene sequence: CDR1 KGHSH, CDR2 LQKENI. V gave up 2 bases and J gave up 7 bases, with 17 bases separating them. For the CDR3, the DNA is TGTGCCAGCTCACCAGGTTCTGGGGGAGGATCTGGCTACACCTTC. It translates to CASSPGSGGGSGYTF.

The chain joins TRBV4-3 to TRBJ2-2; 8 bases are a match to TRBD1. CDR1 and CDR2 (germline): LGHNA, YSLEER. V lost 1 base, J lost 5 bases, and 3 bases stayed unmatched. The CDR3 contains 15 residues. The CDR3 sequence: CASSQAGGTTGELFF. The DNA for the CDR3 is TGCGCCAGCAGCCAAGCAGGGGGCACGACCGGGGAGCTGTTTTTT.

The table lists this clone with a count of one. The chain uses TRBV9 and TRBJ2-1; D is ambiguous. CDR1 SGDLS and CDR2 YYNGEE come from the germline V gene. The V end lost 0 bases, the J end lost 7 bases, and 11 bases lay between the germline ends. The CDR3 has 14 residues. The CDR3 loop is CASSVDSGLNEQFF. The CDR3 bases are TGTGCCAGCAGCGTAGACTCCGGGTTGAATGAGCAGTTCTTC.

The chain uses TRBV7-9 and TRBJ2-7, with TRBD1 as a possible D gene (6 bases). The CDR3 runs 14 residues. V gave up 0 bases and J gave up 6 bases, with 12 bases separating them. The germline CDR1 and CDR2 sequences are SEHNR and FQNEAQ (reference sequence). In nucleotides, the CDR3 is TGTGCCAGCAGCTTAGCCGGACAGTCATCCGAGCAGTACTTC. Translating it yields CASSLAGQSSEQYF.

In the case of this clone: This CDR3 is also generated by other DNA sequences in the sample. The rearrangement joins TRBV9 to TRBJ1-5; D may be TRBD1 (6 bases). CDR3 length: 14 amino acids. V lost 0 bases to trimming and J lost 6 bases, with 10 bases between them. Germline CDR1 SGDLS, CDR2 YYNGEE. The CDR3 bases are TGTGCCAGCAGCGTAGGTGGGGGCTCTCAGCCCCAGCATTTT. Protein: CASSVGGGSQPQHF.

V usage is TRBV6-1 and J usage is TRBJ1-1; 9 nucleotides match TRBD1. V lost 3 bases and J lost 4; bases outside the gene matches: 12. This CDR3 comprises 17 residues. Germline CDR1 MNHNS, CDR2 SASEGT. The DNA for the CDR3 is TGTGCCAGCAGTGAGGAAACAGGGGGCCTTGGGACCACTGAAGCTTTCTTT. Translated: CASSEETGGLGTTEAFF.

V is TRBV18 and J is TRBJ2-3; 8 nucleotides match TRBD1. CDR3 length: 16 amino acids. Germline V gene lookup returns CDR1 KGHSH and CDR2 LQKENI. J was trimmed by 3 bases and V by 0 bases; bases with no gene match: 5. As DNA, the CDR3 is TGTGCCAGCTCACCACCGGAGGGACAGGCAACAGATACGCAGTATTTT. Residues: CASSPPEGQATDTQYF.

This rearrangement joins TRBV7-9 to TRBJ2-7; TRBD2 matches 10 bases. Germline lookup yields CDR1 SEHNR and CDR2 FQNEAQ (reference sequence). The CDR3 spans 14 residues. J gave up 3 bases and V 7 bases, and 6 bases lay outside the gene matches. The CDR3 bases are TGTGCCAGCACCCAAGCGGGAGGGGGCTACGAGCAGTACTTC. Translation gives CASTQAGGGYEQYF.

J is TRBJ2-1 and V is TRBV11-2; TRBD2 agrees at 7 bases. This CDR3 contains 18 residues. V gave up 3 bases and J gave up 2 bases; unmatched junction bases: 13. The germline gives CDR1 SGHAT, CDR2 FQNNGV. The CDR3 sequence is CASSFPKTGLAAYNEQFF. CDR3 DNA: TGTGCCAGCAGCTTCCCTAAAACCGGGCTAGCGGCCTACAATGAGCAGTTCTTC.

This chain joins TRBV7-2 and TRBJ2-7, with 7 bases fitting TRBD2. Trimming removed 5 bases from V and 4 bases from J; junction bases left unmatched: 5. The length of the CDR3 is 13 residues. CDR1 is SGHTA, CDR2 FQGNSA, per germline. The chain's CDR3 is CASSNWGGYEQYF. The CDR3 DNA reads TGTGCCAGCAGCAATTGGGGGGGATACGAGCAGTACTTC. Drawing the rest from reference TRBV7-2 and TRBJ2-7, the complete variable domain is GAGVSQSPSNKVTEKGKDVELRCDPISGHTALYWYRQSLGQGLEFLIYFQGNSAPDKSGLPSDRFSAERTGGSVSTLTIQRTQQEDSAVYLCASSNWGGYEQYFGPGTRLTVT.

The rearrangement uses TRBV3-1 (or the pseudogene TRBV3-2) and TRBJ2-5, with TRBD2 as a possible D gene (6 bases). Trimming pared 1 base from V and 5 bases from J, leaving 17 bases between. Germline values: CDR1 LGHDT, CDR2 YNNKEL (reference sequence). The CDR3 consists of 16 residues. CDR3 sequence reads: CASSQALDYPGETQYF. In nucleotides, the CDR3 is TGTGCCAGCAGCCAAGCCCTGGACTATCCGGGGGAGACCCAGTACTTC.

CDR3 DNA sequence: TGTGCCAGCAGCTTTGGCAGGGAAAAAGAGACCCAGTACTTC. Protein sequence: CASSFGREKETQYF. The genes are TRBV5-5 and TRBJ2-5, with D perhaps TRBD1 (5 bases). This CDR3 spans 14 amino acids. V dropped 2 bases and J dropped 3 bases, with 11 bases sitting between them. From germline, CDR1 is SGHKS and CDR2 YYEKEE (reference sequence). The complete variable domain, with remaining parts taken from reference TRBV5-5 and TRBJ2-5, reads DAGVTQSPTHLIKTRGQQVTLRCSPISGHKSVSWYQQVLGQGPQFIFQYYEKEERGRGNFPDRFSARQFPNYSSELNVNALLLGDSALYLCASSFGREKETQYFGPGTRLLVL.

The chain combines TRBV29-1 with TRBJ1-2, with 9 nucleotides matching TRBD1. V lost 4 bases and J lost 7; bases outside the gene matches: 4. The CDR3 has 12 residues. Germline assignment: CDR1 SQVTM and CDR2 ANQGSEA. The CDR3 region has the DNA TGCAGCGTTGTGGGACAGGGATTTGGCTACACCTTC. Its translation is CSVVGQGFGYTF.

V is TRBV9 and J is TRBJ2-5; D perhaps matches TRBD1 (5 bases). This CDR3 has 14 amino acids. Trimming took off 0 bases at V and 1 base at J, with 7 bases between the two ends. Germline assignment: CDR1 SGDLS and CDR2 YYNGEE. The CDR3 loop reads CASSVGQSQETQYF. DNA of the CDR3: TGTGCCAGCAGCGTAGGACAGTCCCAAGAGACCCAGTACTTC.